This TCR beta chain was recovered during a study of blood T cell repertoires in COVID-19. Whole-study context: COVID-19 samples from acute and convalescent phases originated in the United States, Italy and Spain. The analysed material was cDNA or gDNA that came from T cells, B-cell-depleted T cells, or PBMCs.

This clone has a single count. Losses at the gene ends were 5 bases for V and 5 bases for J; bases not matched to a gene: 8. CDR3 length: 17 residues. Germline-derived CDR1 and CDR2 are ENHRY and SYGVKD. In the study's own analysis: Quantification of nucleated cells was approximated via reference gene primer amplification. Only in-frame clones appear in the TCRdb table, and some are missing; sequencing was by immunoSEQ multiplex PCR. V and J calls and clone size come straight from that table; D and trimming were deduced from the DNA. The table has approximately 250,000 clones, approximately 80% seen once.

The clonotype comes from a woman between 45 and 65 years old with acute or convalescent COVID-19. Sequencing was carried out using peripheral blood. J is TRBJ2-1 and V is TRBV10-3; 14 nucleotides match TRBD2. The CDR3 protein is CAISTGTSGGADNEQFF. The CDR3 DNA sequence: TGTGCCATCAGTACCGGGACTAGCGGGGGAGCGGACAATGAGCAGTTCTTC.